This is a list of T cell receptor beta chains from one sample in a study of blood T cell repertoires in COVID-19. Profiled with immunoSEQ multiplex PCR; TCRdb holds only in-frame clones, not every one. The sample holds 45,000 to 65,000 clones, over 80% seen once. Source material: peripheral blood. The source of these receptors is a human donor in a cohort sampled during active COVID-19. The CDR3 runs from the conserved cysteine through the conserved F or W. The order of the fields is CDR3 length, J gene, V gene, clone size, D gene, CDR3 protein, CDR3 DNA. A D gene is named only where the DNA matches it firmly. Only some rows state a clone size, as once, few, many or a class for expanded clones.

len: 17; j_gene: TRBJ2-3; v_gene: TRBV3-1/TRBV3-2; abundance: NA; d_gene: TRBD2; CDR3aa: CASSGGGLAGSTDTQYF; CDR3nt: TGTGCCAGCAGCGGCGGAGGACTAGCGGGGAGCACAGATACGCAGTATTTT
len: 13; j_gene: TRBJ2-5; v_gene: TRBV5-5; abundance: NA; d_gene: NA; CDR3aa: CASSPGTIETQYF; CDR3nt: TGTGCCAGCAGCCCCGGGACAATAGAGACCCAGTACTTC
len: 16; j_gene: TRBJ1-2; v_gene: TRBV7-8; abundance: few; d_gene: NA; CDR3aa: CASSEDDRLANYGYTF; CDR3nt: TGTGCCAGCAGCGAAGACGACAGGTTAGCTAACTATGGCTACACCTTC
len: 13; j_gene: TRBJ1-2; v_gene: TRBV2; abundance: NA; d_gene: NA; CDR3aa: CASIPTSSTGYTF; CDR3nt: TGTGCCAGCATTCCCACTAGCTCGACTGGCTACACCTTC
len: 11; j_gene: TRBJ2-1; v_gene: TRBV24-1; abundance: NA; d_gene: NA; CDR3aa: CATSRANEQFF; CDR3nt: TGTGCCACCAGCAGGGCTAATGAGCAGTTCTTC
len: 15; j_gene: TRBJ1-1; v_gene: TRBV6-6; abundance: NA; d_gene: TRBD1; CDR3aa: CASSIRTGGGTEAFF; CDR3nt: TGTGCCAGCAGTATCAGGACAGGGGGGGGCACTGAAGCTTTCTTT
len: 16; j_gene: TRBJ2-3; v_gene: TRBV12-5; abundance: NA; d_gene: TRBD2; CDR3aa: CASGGGLQVSTDTQYF; CDR3nt: TGTGCTAGTGGTGGGGGACTACAGGTTAGCACAGATACGCAGTATTTT
len: 14; j_gene: TRBJ1-1; v_gene: TRBV19; abundance: once; d_gene: NA; CDR3aa: CASSPQGMGTEAFF; CDR3nt: TGTGCCAGTAGTCCCCAGGGGATGGGCACTGAAGCTTTCTTT
len: 15; j_gene: TRBJ1-2; v_gene: TRBV13; abundance: NA; d_gene: NA; CDR3aa: CASSYPSGQNYGYTF; CDR3nt: TGTGCCAGCAGTTACCCATCCGGACAGAACTATGGCTACACCTTC
len: 16; j_gene: TRBJ2-1; v_gene: TRBV12-5; abundance: NA; d_gene: TRBD2; CDR3aa: CASGTIAGGAYNEQFF; CDR3nt: TGTGCTAGTGGAACAATAGCGGGAGGGGCCTACAATGAGCAGTTCTTC
len: 14; j_gene: TRBJ1-2; v_gene: TRBV6-5; abundance: NA; d_gene: NA; CDR3aa: CASVGAGASQGYTF; CDR3nt: TGTGCCAGCGTCGGGGCAGGGGCAAGTCAGGGCTACACCTTC
len: 14; j_gene: TRBJ2-5; v_gene: TRBV4-2; abundance: NA; d_gene: TRBD2; CDR3aa: CASSQGGGQETQYF; CDR3nt: TGTGCCAGCAGCCAAGGGGGGGGGCAAGAGACCCAGTACTTC
len: 10; j_gene: TRBJ2-1; v_gene: TRBV10-3; abundance: once; d_gene: NA; CDR3aa: CASGVNEQFF; CDR3nt: TGTGCCTCGGGGGTCAATGAGCAGTTCTTC
len: 12; j_gene: TRBJ2-7; v_gene: TRBV5-1; abundance: NA; d_gene: NA; CDR3aa: CASSIRGDEQYF; CDR3nt: TGCGCCAGCAGCATCAGGGGTGACGAGCAGTACTTC